A single sample gave rise to the 14 T cell receptor beta chains below, sequenced in a study of T cell responses to AZD1222 COVID-19 vaccine. The data were produced by immunoSEQ multiplex PCR, yet TCRdb's version contains in-frame clones alone and is incomplete. The sample lists some 81,000 clones; about 89% were seen once. Sequencing was performed on peripheral blood, taken 28 days after the second AZD1222 dose. These TCRs come from an adult who received the AZD1222 COVID-19 vaccine.

The chain uses TRBV11-2 and TRBJ1-1; TRBD1 might be the D (5 bases). Trimming took off 1 base at V and 3 bases at J, with 15 bases between the two ends. This CDR3 is built from 16 residues. Germline V CDR1 and CDR2: SGHAT, FQNNGV. CDR3 amino acids: CASSLGGGSWYTEAFF. The DNA for the CDR3 is TGTGCCAGCAGCTTAGGGGGGGGGTCCTGGTACACTGAAGCTTTCTTT.

V gene TRBV19 combines with J gene TRBJ1-3; possibly TRBD1 for D (6 bases). Germline V CDR1 and CDR2: LNHDA, SQIVND (reference sequence). Between the trimmed V and J ends, which lost 9 bases and 0 bases, there was a span of 12 bases. This CDR3 has 14 amino acids. The CDR3 DNA is TGTGCCAGCTGCCGGGACACCTCTGGAAACACCATATATTTT. Its protein product is CASCRDTSGNTIYF.

CDR3 protein: CASSPDRGHFYGYTF. The CDR3 region has the DNA TGTGCCAGCAGCCCAGACAGGGGGCATTTCTATGGCTACACCTTC. This chain connects TRBV11-2 to TRBJ1-2, with 10 positions matching TRBD1. V lost 5 bases, J lost 4 bases, and 7 bases stayed unmatched. The CDR3 extends over 15 amino acids. Per the germline V gene, CDR1 is SGHAT and CDR2 is FQNNGV.

This CDR3 reads CASSSGGGNTEAFF. The CDR3 nucleotides are TGCGCCAGCAGCTCTGGGGGAGGGAACACTGAAGCTTTCTTT. The chain is built from TRBV5-1 and TRBJ1-1; D possibly corresponds to TRBD1 (5 bases). Trimming shortened V by 3 bases and J by 1 base, and 10 bases separated the two germline ends. The CDR3 contains 14 residues. CDR1 and CDR2 (germline): SGHRS, YFSETQ.

The table lists this clone with a few counts. The chain is built from TRBV9 and TRBJ2-1; D perhaps matches TRBD1 (5 bases). CDR1 is SGDLS, CDR2 YYNGEE, per germline. CDR3 length equals 14 residues. With 7 bases removed from V and 6 bases from J, the gap between germline ends came to 17 bases. The CDR3 sequence: CASASSQGINEQFF. DNA for the CDR3: TGTGCCAGCGCATCATCTCAGGGCATCAATGAGCAGTTCTTC.

CDR3 sequence (DNA): TGTGCCAGCAGCCAAGACAGGGTGAACACTGAAGCTTTCTTT. Amino acids: CASSQDRVNTEAFF. The chain combines TRBV3-1 (or the pseudogene TRBV3-2) with TRBJ1-1; maybe TRBD1 (5 bases). Per germline, CDR1 LGHDT and CDR2 YNNKEL (reference sequence). V was trimmed by 0 bases and J by 0 bases, leaving 5 bases between them. The CDR3 loop spans 14 amino acids.

The V gene is TRBV4-2, the J gene TRBJ1-4; D perhaps matches TRBD1 (6 bases). The CDR3 sequence is 13 residues long. V lost 4 bases and J 8 bases, leaving 11 bases between the germline ends. Germline V gives CDR1 LGHNA, CDR2 YNFKEQ. The CDR3 nucleotides read TGTGCCAGCAGCCCTGGGACACTAGAAAAACTGTTTTTT. Its protein is CASSPGTLEKLFF.

V is TRBV18 and J is TRBJ1-3, with a weak D call TRBD1 (6 bases). This CDR3 has 15 amino acids. Trimming removed 8 bases at V and 3 bases at J, with 17 bases between. Germline lookup yields CDR1 KGHSH and CDR2 LQKENI. CDR3 sequence: CASTLPRGGGNTIYF. In nucleotides, the CDR3 is TGTGCCAGCACCCTACCGAGGGGGGGTGGAAACACCATATATTTT. Full variable domain (outside the CDR3, taken from reference TRBV18 and TRBJ1-3): NAGVMQNPRHLVRRRGQEARLRCSPMKGHSHVYWYRQLPEEGLKFMVYLQKENIIDESGMPKERFSAEFPKEGPSILRIQQVVRGDSAAYFCASTLPRGGGNTIYFGEGSWLTVV.

The CDR3 nucleotides are TGTGCCAGCAGCCGGGACGGATTATCTGGGGCCAACGTCCTGACTTTC. The encoded protein is CASSRDGLSGANVLTF. The rearrangement links TRBV7-3 to TRBJ2-6; possibly TRBD1 or TRBD2 for D (5 bases each). The CDR3 runs to 16 residues. Per germline, CDR1 SGHTA and CDR2 FQGTGA. Deletions cut 5 bases from V and 1 base from J, with 12 bases between.

The chain is built from TRBV28 and TRBJ1-4; no definite D call. Germline V gene lookup returns CDR1 MDHEN and CDR2 SYDVKM. V was clipped by 6 bases and J by 8 bases, with 16 bases between them. The CDR3 has 14 residues. The CDR3 loop reads CASSPASGVEKLFF. The CDR3 bases are TGTGCCAGCAGCCCTGCATCGGGAGTAGAAAAACTGTTTTTT.

The genes are TRBV20-1 and TRBJ1-2, with D perhaps matching TRBD1 (5 bases). With 3 bases removed from V and 4 bases from J, the gap between germline ends came to 15 bases. The germline V gene encodes CDR1 DFQATT and CDR2 SNEGSKA (reference sequence). The CDR3 is made up of 14 amino acids. CDR3 sequence: CSASNWEGIYGYTF. For the CDR3, the DNA is TGCAGTGCTAGTAACTGGGAGGGGATCTATGGCTACACCTTC.

This chain's CDR3 is CASRQQNTEAFF. CDR3 DNA: TGTGCCAGCAGACAACAGAACACTGAAGCTTTCTTT. The V gene is TRBV6-5, the J gene TRBJ1-1; D uncertain. CDR1 and CDR2 (germline): MNHEY, SVGAGI. The CDR3 contains 12 residues. V dropped 6 bases and J dropped 1 base, with 6 bases sitting between them.

The chain links TRBV5-4 to TRBJ1-2; D not resolved. CDR1 and CDR2 from the germline V gene are SGHNT and YYREEE (reference sequence). Trimming pared 4 bases from V and 6 bases from J, leaving 19 bases between. The CDR3 is 15 amino acids. The CDR3 DNA reads as TGTGCCAGCAGCCCCAACTTCAACACGGGTAATGGCTACACCTTC. Translation gives CASSPNFNTGNGYTF.

The chain links TRBV7-9 to TRBJ1-2; D might be TRBD1 (5 bases). The CDR3 contains 13 residues. The V and J ends lost 5 bases and 3 bases respectively, with 10 bases between them. Germline CDR1 reads SEHNR; CDR2 reads FQNEAQ (reference sequence). The CDR3 nucleotides are TGTGCCAGCAGCCCCACAGGTGACTATGGCTACACCTTC. Its protein is CASSPTGDYGYTF.